This T cell receptor (beta chain) emerged from a study of blood T cell repertoires in COVID-19. At the level of the study: COVID-19 samples collected from the United States, Italy and Spain covered acute and convalescent phases. Sources were T cells, B-cell-depleted T cells, or PBMCs; the material itself was cDNA or gDNA.

From germline, CDR1 is SGHAT and CDR2 FQDESV (reference sequence). The CDR3 contains 15 residues. V gave up 5 bases and J gave up 4 bases; unmatched junction bases: 11. Per the original methods: Amplification of reference gene primers provided the estimated nucleated cell counts. This table comes from immunoSEQ multiplex PCR, and its TCRdb copy is limited to in-frame clones, with some not included. The D gene and trimming were derived from the DNA, and the V and J assignments and clone size from that table. The sample has over 200,000 clones, 87% seen once. The sample comprised peripheral blood. The V gene is TRBV11-1, the J gene TRBJ2-7; 7 nucleotides align to TRBD1. The sequence came from a woman aged 45-65 years with acute or convalescent COVID-19. DNA for the CDR3: TGTGCCAGCAGCGACCGGGACAGATTAAATTACGAGCAGTACTTC. Protein: CASSDRDRLNYEQYF.